This T cell receptor beta chain derives from a study of T cells in Graves' hyperthyroidism and ophthalmopathy. Overall study results and limits: Most thyroid clonotypes with frequency above 0.001 were detected in blood.

Trimming shortened V by 3 bases and J by 2 bases, and 15 bases separated the two germline ends. CDR1 and CDR2 (germline): SGDLS, YYNGEE. The CDR3 spans 15 residues. This clonotype was counted many times. Its antigen is currently unknown. Graves' hyperthyroidism qualified as stable when ophthalmopathy did not progress within 18 months. Participants, patients aged 18 to 65, had newly diagnosed hyperthyroidism with a duration under 2 months. Clinical symptoms, serum thyroxine and TRAb, thyroid ultrasound and orbital computed tomography were used for the diagnoses. RNA transcripts served as the template for amplifying TCR beta CDR3 regions. RT-PCR in the first round (using the HTBI primer set) targeted the TCR CDR3. TCRdb itself ran the multiplex PCR reads through MiXCR, one entry per CDR3 protein. The sample gives 450,000 to 700,000 distinct CDR3 sequences, around 42% of which show up once; more than 7.5% is in the top ten.

The chain joins TRBV9 to TRBJ2-7, with a tentative D call TRBD1 (6 bases). The sample consisted of peripheral blood or thyroid tissue (not recorded which). The receptor's source is a woman under 30 with Graves' hyperthyroidism. In nucleotides, the CDR3 is TGTGCCAGCAGCGAGGACGGAGGACAGCCCTACGAGCAGTACTTC. This encodes CASSEDGGQPYEQYF.